This TCR beta chain was sequenced in a study of cytotoxic CD8 clonotypes in ibrutinib-treated CLL. The germline V and J ends were trimmed by 2 bases and 2 bases, with 12 bases remaining between them. Germline V gene data show CDR1 as WNHNN and CDR2 as SYGVQD (reference sequence). The CDR3 length is 16 residues. Study results and caveats: Baseline clonality, above age-matched healthy donor levels, tracked circulating CD8+ T-cell counts. A rise in clonality was seen at ibrutinib response, and a fall back toward baseline was seen at progression. Stable or contracted on treatment, public clonotypes were also uncommon.

The assay was immunoSEQ multiplex PCR, and TCRdb's table has in-frame clones only and misses some. The sample has just under 70,000 clones; around two thirds are singletons. This clone has only a few counts. The antigen is not known. The chain links TRBV10-1 to TRBJ2-2; D is unresolved. Specimen: PBMCs, collected after 12 months of ibrutinib treatment. The receptor was isolated from a human donor with chronic lymphocytic leukemia. The CDR3 spells CASSETAGRNTGELFF. In DNA form, the CDR3 reads TGCGCCAGCAGTGAGACGGCAGGCCGAAACACCGGGGAGCTGTTTTTT.